This paragraph covers one T cell receptor beta chain sequence. The antigen is unknown. An amount of RNA that ranged from roughly 0.45 to 1 ug was reverse transcribed with random hexamers. Amplification of TCR beta CDR3 used immunoSEQ multiplex PCR across 54 Vbeta and 13 Jbeta. TCRdb passed the immunoSEQ multiplex PCR reads through MiXCR, listing each CDR3 protein once. The profile shows about 300,000 distinct CDR3 sequences, 89% of them singletons. These data originate in a study of CD8 T cells in Susac syndrome. Findings and limits, study-wide: The number of individuals included in the study's TCR sequencing and HLA analysis was acknowledged as relatively small.

There are 15 residues in the CDR3. J gave up 6 bases and V 2 bases, and 4 bases lay outside the gene matches. Germline CDR1 and CDR2: MDHEN and SYDVKM. Sequencing targeted TCR beta in blood CD8+ and CD4+ T cells. FACS was used to enrich TEMRA cells, whereas the CD8+ and CD4+ T cells were obtained by negative isolation. Material: CD8+ T cells from PBMCs. This chain links TRBV28 with TRBJ2-3; 11 bases are shared with TRBD2. This clonotype was sampled from a human donor with multiple sclerosis. CDR3 bases: TGTGCCAGCAGTTTAACTAGCGGGAGAGGGGATACGCAGTATTTT. Its protein is CASSLTSGRGDTQYF.